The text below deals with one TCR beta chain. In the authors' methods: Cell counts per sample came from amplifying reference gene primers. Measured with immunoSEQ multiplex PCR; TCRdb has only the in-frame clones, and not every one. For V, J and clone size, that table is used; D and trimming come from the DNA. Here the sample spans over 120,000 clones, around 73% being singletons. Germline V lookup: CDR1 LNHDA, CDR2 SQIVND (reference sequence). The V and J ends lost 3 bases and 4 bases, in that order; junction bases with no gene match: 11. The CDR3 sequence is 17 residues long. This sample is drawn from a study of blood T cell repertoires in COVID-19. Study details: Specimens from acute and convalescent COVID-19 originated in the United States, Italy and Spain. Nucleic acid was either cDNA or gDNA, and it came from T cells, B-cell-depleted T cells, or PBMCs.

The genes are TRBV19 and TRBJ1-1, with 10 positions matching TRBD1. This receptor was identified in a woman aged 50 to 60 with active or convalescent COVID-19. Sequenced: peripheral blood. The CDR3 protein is CASSIPPRDRGGTEAFF. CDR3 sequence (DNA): TGTGCCAGTAGTATTCCACCCCGGGACAGGGGTGGCACTGAAGCTTTCTTT. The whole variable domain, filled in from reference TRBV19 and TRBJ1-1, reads DGGITQSPKYLFRKEGQNVTLSCEQNLNHDAMYWYRQDPGQGLRLIYYSQIVNDFQKGDIAEGYSVSREKKESFPLTVTSAQKNPTAFYLCASSIPPRDRGGTEAFFGQGTRLTVV.